What follows are 9 T cell receptor beta chains derived from one specimen sequenced in a study of tumor and adjacent non-tumor tissue in lung cancer. The template was RNA from unsorted bulk tissue. A modified ARM-PCR protocol with three rounds of nested PCR amplified TCRbeta. TCRdb independently ran MiXCR on the multiplex PCR reads; one entry per CDR3 protein. The sample has some 100,000 distinct CDR3 sequences; more than 60% are singletons. The source material was lung tumor tissue. These receptor sequences come from an older woman with non-small cell lung cancer.

On this clonotype: At one boundary the junction diverges from the germline segment, which might be a read error. J is TRBJ2-7 and V is TRBV6-6; 9 bases fit TRBD1. Germline CDR1 MNHNY, CDR2 SVGAGI (reference sequence). The CDR3 runs 15 residues. CDR3 in DNA: TGTGCCAGGAGTCGCAAGACAGGGGGAGACTACGAGAAGTACTTC. This sequence encodes CARSRKTGGDYEKYF.

For this clonotype: Since a much larger clone is just one base distant, this may be a read error. The rearrangement uses TRBV6-5 and TRBJ2-7; D is uncertain. Deletions cut 7 bases from V and 3 bases from J, with 13 bases between. CDR1 is MNHEY, CDR2 SVGAGI, per germline. The CDR3 extends over 13 amino acids. As DNA, the CDR3 is TGTGCCAGCATCTGTGGGGTCAGCTACGAGCAGTACTTC. This translates into CASICGVSYEQYF.

Notes on this clonotype: A clone one base away is much larger, so this may be a read error. The chain has TRBV20-1 and TRBJ2-7, with D unclear. V was clipped by 5 bases and J by 2 bases, with 16 bases between them. Germline lookup yields CDR1 DFQATT and CDR2 SNEGSKA (reference sequence). This CDR3 comprises 14 residues. DNA for the CDR3: TGCAGTGCTCCTGGTCTAGGGAACCCCTACGAGCAGTACTTC. This gives the protein CSAPGLGNPYEQYF.

Concerning this clonotype: This could be a read error, since a much larger clone is one nucleotide away. This chain links TRBV20-1 with TRBJ2-5; no clear D gene. The V and J ends lost 2 bases and 3 bases respectively, with 10 bases between them. CDR1 DFQATT and CDR2 SNEGSKA come from the germline V gene (reference sequence). The CDR3 loop spans 13 amino acids. The CDR3 loop reads CSARYTVEETQYF. CDR3 DNA sequence: TGCAGTGCTAGATACACGGTAGAAGAGACCCAGTACTTC.

A note on this clonotype: Since a much larger clone is just one base distant, this may be a read error. The V and J genes are TRBV10-3 and TRBJ2-7; 7 bases align to TRBD1. The CDR3 extends over 13 amino acids. Trimming cost V 6 bases and J 7 bases; bases outside gene matches: 9. Germline V gene data show CDR1 as ENHRY and CDR2 as SYGVKD. The CDR3 DNA reads as TGTGCCATCAGCAACAGGGGAGAGAAGGAGCAGTACTTC. It is translated as CAISNRGEKEQYF.

In the case of this clonotype: One junction end disagrees with the germline gene, perhaps due to a read error. The chain links TRBV11-2 to TRBJ2-7; D gene uncertain. The CDR3 consists of 12 residues. Per the germline V gene, CDR1 is SGHAT and CDR2 is FQNNGV. The CDR3 DNA reads TGTGCGAGCAGATTCCCATCCTACGAACAGTACTTC. This gives the protein CASRFPSYEQYF.

This chain links TRBV4-1 with TRBJ1-6; the match to TRBD1 covers 10 bases. The CDR3 spans 16 residues. V lost 5 bases, J lost 10 bases, and 11 bases stayed unmatched. CDR1 and CDR2 (germline): MGHRA, YSYEKL. In DNA, the CDR3 is TGCGCCAGCAGCGGGGAGCCAGGACAGGGGGGATCACCCCTCCACTTT. Residues: CASSGEPGQGGSPLHF.

Points on this clonotype: Possible read error: a much larger clone is one base away. The J gene is TRBJ2-3, the V gene TRBV20-1, with 9 bases that match TRBD1. The V gene's germline CDR1 is DFQATT and CDR2 SNEGSKA (reference sequence). The CDR3 is 15 residues long. In nucleotides, the CDR3 is TGCAATGCGCTTCCGGGACAGGGTTCTACAGATACGCAGTATTTT. Its protein product is CNALPGQGSTDTQYF.

A remark on this clonotype: One junction end disagrees with the germline gene, perhaps due to a read error. The chain combines TRBV11-1 with TRBJ2-1; D unclear. The CDR3 runs 14 residues. Germline CDR1 SGHAT, CDR2 FQDESV (reference sequence). This CDR3 is CASNSPPSYNKQFF. As DNA, the CDR3 is TGTGCCAGCAACTCCCCCCCCAGTTACAATAAGCAGTTCTTC.